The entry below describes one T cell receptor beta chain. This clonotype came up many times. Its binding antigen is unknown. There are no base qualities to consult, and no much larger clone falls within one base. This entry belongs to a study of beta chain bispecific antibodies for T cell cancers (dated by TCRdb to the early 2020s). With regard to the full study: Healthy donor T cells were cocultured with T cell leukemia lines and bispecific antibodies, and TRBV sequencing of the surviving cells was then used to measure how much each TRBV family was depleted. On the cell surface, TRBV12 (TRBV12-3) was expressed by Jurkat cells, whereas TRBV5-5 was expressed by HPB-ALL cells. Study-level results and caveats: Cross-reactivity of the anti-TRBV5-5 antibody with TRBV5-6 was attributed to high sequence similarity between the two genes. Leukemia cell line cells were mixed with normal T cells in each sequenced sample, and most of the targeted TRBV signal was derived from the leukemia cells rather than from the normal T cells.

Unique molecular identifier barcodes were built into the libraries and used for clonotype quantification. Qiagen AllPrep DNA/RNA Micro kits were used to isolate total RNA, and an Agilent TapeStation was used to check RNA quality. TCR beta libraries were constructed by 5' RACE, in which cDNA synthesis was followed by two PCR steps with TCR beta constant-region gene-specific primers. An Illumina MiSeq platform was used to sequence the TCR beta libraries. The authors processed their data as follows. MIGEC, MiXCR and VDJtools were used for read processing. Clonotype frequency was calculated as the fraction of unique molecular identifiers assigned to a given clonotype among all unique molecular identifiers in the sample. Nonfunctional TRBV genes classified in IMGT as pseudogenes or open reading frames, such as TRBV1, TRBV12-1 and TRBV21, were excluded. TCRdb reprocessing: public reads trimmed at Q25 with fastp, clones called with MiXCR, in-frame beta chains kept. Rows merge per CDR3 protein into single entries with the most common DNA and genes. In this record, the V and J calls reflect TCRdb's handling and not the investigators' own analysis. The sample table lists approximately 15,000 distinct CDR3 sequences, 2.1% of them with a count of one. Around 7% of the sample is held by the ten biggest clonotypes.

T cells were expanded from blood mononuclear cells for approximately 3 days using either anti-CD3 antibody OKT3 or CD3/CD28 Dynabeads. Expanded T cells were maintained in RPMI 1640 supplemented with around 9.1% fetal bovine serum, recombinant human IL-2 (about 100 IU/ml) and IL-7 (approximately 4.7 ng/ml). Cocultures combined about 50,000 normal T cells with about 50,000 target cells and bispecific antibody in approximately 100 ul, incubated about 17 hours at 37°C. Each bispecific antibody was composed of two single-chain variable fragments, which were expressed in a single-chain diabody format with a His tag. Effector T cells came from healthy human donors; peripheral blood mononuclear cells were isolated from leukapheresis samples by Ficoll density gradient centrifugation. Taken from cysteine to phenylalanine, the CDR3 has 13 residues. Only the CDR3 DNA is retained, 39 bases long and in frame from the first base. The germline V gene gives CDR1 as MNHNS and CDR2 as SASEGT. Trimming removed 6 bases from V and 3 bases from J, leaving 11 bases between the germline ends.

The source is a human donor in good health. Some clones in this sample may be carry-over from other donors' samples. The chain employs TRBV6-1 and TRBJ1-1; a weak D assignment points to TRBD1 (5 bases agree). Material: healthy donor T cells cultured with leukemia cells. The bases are TGTGCCAGCAGGCAGGGATGGGACACTGAAGCTTTCTTT. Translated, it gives CASRQGWDTEAFF.